A few counts support the clone carrying this T cell receptor (beta chain). Its target is unknown. This specimen comes from a study of CD8+ T cells in alopecia areata. Broader study findings: Possibly because of HLA-related factors, TCR sharing was less clear across patients than in mice. Normal-skin resident alphabeta T cells also appear among scalp sample sequences. Higher clonality and more expanded CD8+ clones appeared in lesional than normal scalp.

This CDR3 is 15 amino acids long. The germline V gene encodes CDR1 SEHNR and CDR2 FQNEAQ (reference sequence). Germline trimming cut 4 bases from V and 3 bases from J; bases unmatched to any gene: 7. Once RNA had been extracted, it was reverse transcribed into cDNA to act as the sequencing template. Measured with immunoSEQ multiplex PCR; TCRdb has only the in-frame clones, and not every one. The sample has more than 12,000 clones, approximately 53% seen once. CD4+ cells from several patients were sorted into CD25+CD127- cells. Researchers gathered lesional scalp punch biopsies and peripheral blood from patients with alopecia areata.

The sequencing sample was made of CD4+ Tregs sorted from blood. V gene TRBV7-9 combines with J gene TRBJ1-2; 8 nucleotides align to TRBD1. This TCR was recovered from a human donor with alopecia areata. CDR3 nucleotides: TGTGCCAGCAGCTCCCCAGACAGGGGAGACTATGGCTACACCTTC. Encoded protein: CASSSPDRGDYGYTF.